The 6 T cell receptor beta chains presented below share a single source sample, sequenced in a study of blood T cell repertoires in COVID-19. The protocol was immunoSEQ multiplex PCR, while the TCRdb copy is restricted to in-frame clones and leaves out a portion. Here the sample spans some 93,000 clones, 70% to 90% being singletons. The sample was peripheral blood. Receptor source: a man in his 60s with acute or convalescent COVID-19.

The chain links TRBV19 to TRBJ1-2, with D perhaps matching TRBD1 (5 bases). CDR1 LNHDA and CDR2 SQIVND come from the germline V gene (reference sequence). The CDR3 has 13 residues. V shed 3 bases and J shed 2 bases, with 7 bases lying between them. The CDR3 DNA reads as TGTGCCAGTAGTATGGACAAAAACTATGGCTACACCTTC. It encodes CASSMDKNYGYTF.

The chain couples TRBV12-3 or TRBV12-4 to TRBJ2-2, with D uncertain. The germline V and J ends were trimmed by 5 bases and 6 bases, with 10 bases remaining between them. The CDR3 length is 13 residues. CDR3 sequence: CASSPVVPGELFF. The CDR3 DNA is TGTGCCAGCAGTCCAGTGGTTCCCGGGGAGCTGTTTTTT.

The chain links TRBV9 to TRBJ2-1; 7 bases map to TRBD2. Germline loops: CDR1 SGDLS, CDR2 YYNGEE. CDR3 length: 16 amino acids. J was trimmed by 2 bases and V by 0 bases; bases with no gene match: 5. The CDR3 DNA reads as TGTGCCAGCAGCGTAGTGGACGGGGGGACCTACAATGAGCAGTTCTTC. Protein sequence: CASSVVDGGTYNEQFF.

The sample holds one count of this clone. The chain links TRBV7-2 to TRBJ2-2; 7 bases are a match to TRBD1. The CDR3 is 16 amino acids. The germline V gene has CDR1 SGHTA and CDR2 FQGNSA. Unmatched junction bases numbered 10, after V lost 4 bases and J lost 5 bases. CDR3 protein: CASSSHRDSPTGELFF. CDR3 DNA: TGTGCCAGCAGCTCACACCGGGACAGCCCGACCGGGGAGCTGTTTTTT.

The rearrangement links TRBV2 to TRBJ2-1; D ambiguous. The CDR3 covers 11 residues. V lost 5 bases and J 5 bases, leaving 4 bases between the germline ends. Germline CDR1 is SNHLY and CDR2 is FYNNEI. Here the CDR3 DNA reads TGTGCCAGCAGTTCGGACAATGAGCAGTTCTTC. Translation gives CASSSDNEQFF.

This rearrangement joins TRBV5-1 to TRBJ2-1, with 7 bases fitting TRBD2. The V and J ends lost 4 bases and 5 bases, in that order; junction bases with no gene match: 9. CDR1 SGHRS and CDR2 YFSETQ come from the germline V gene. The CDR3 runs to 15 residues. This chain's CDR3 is CASSGSSGFHNEQFF. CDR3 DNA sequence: TGCGCCAGCAGCGGGTCTAGCGGCTTCCACAATGAGCAGTTCTTC.